The rows below give T cell receptor beta chains drawn from one sample of a study of blood T cell repertoires in COVID-19. Measured with immunoSEQ multiplex PCR; TCRdb has only the in-frame clones, and not every one. The sample contains about 240,000 clones, approximately 80% of which appear only once. Source material: peripheral blood. All receptors derive from an elderly woman with acute or convalescent COVID-19. Each CDR3 is given with its conserved first and last residue. A D gene is named only where the DNA matches it firmly. Clone size is stated in some rows and not others, as once, few, many or a class when expanded.

CDR3nt: TGCGCCAGCAGCCAAGGTTTTTCTCTACCCTACGAGCAGTACTTC
CDR3aa: CASSQGFSLPYEQYF
d_gene: NA
abundance: NA
j_gene: TRBJ2-7
v_gene: TRBV4-1

CDR3nt: TGTGCCAGCAGTGAAGGCAGGGGGGACTCACCCCTCCACTTT
CDR3aa: CASSEGRGDSPLHF
d_gene: TRBD1
abundance: NA
j_gene: TRBJ1-6
v_gene: TRBV2

CDR3nt: TGTGCCAGCAGCCAAGATGCCAGGACTAACACCGGGGAGCTGTTTTTT
CDR3aa: CASSQDARTNTGELFF
d_gene: NA
abundance: once
j_gene: TRBJ2-2
v_gene: TRBV14

CDR3nt: TGTGCCAGCAGCTTGCGGGACAGGCCCTACAATGAGCAGTTCTTC
CDR3aa: CASSLRDRPYNEQFF
d_gene: TRBD1
abundance: NA
j_gene: TRBJ2-1
v_gene: TRBV5-6

CDR3nt: TGCAGCGTTGAAATCGGGGGAAACACCATATATTTT
CDR3aa: CSVEIGGNTIYF
d_gene: NA
abundance: once
j_gene: TRBJ1-3
v_gene: TRBV29-1

CDR3nt: TGTGCCAGCATTTTCAGGGGCAAAGGAGAGACCCAGTACTTC
CDR3aa: CASIFRGKGETQYF
d_gene: NA
abundance: NA
j_gene: TRBJ2-5
v_gene: TRBV6-5

CDR3nt: TGCGCCAGCAGCCAAGACTCCAGGACAGTTACGGAAAAACTGTTTTTT
CDR3aa: CASSQDSRTVTEKLFF
d_gene: NA
abundance: few
j_gene: TRBJ1-4
v_gene: TRBV4-1

CDR3nt: TGTGCCAGCAGCTTCTCCCAGGGATCCTATGGCTACACCTTC
CDR3aa: CASSFSQGSYGYTF
d_gene: NA
abundance: NA
j_gene: TRBJ1-2
v_gene: TRBV28

CDR3nt: TGTGCCAGTAATCAACAGGGAATAGGGCAGCCCCAGCATTTT
CDR3aa: CASNQQGIGQPQHF
d_gene: NA
abundance: NA
j_gene: TRBJ1-5
v_gene: TRBV19

CDR3nt: TGTGCCAGCAGTGTTAGGACTCCCACCTCCGAGCAGTACTTC
CDR3aa: CASSVRTPTSEQYF
d_gene: NA
abundance: NA
j_gene: TRBJ2-7
v_gene: TRBV2

CDR3nt: TGTGCCAGTAGATCTAGAACCTACGAGCAGTACTTC
CDR3aa: CASRSRTYEQYF
d_gene: NA
abundance: NA
j_gene: TRBJ2-7
v_gene: TRBV19

CDR3nt: TGTGCCAGCAGTTTATTGAAGTTACAGGGGGAGGGGAATGAAAAACTGTTTTTT
CDR3aa: CASSLLKLQGEGNEKLFF
d_gene: TRBD1
abundance: NA
j_gene: TRBJ1-4
v_gene: TRBV28

CDR3nt: TGTGCCAGCTCACCGGCAGGGGTCTACGAGCAGTACTTC
CDR3aa: CASSPAGVYEQYF
d_gene: NA
abundance: NA
j_gene: TRBJ2-7
v_gene: TRBV18

CDR3nt: TGCGCCAGCAGCCCGGGACTAGCGGAGAACACCGGGGAGCTGTTTTTT
CDR3aa: CASSPGLAENTGELFF
d_gene: TRBD2
abundance: NA
j_gene: TRBJ2-2
v_gene: TRBV5-1

CDR3nt: TGTGCCAGCAGCCAAGTTGGGGACAGGGGAAGGGGCTACACCTTC
CDR3aa: CASSQVGDRGRGYTF
d_gene: TRBD1
abundance: NA
j_gene: TRBJ1-2
v_gene: TRBV3-1/TRBV3-2

CDR3nt: TGTGCCAGCAGCCCCCAGGGGTCCTCCTACGAGCAGTACTTC
CDR3aa: CASSPQGSSYEQYF
d_gene: NA
abundance: NA
j_gene: TRBJ2-7
v_gene: TRBV7-3

CDR3nt: TGTGCCAGCAGCCGGGGGTACACTGAAGCTTTCTTT
CDR3aa: CASSRGYTEAFF
d_gene: NA
abundance: once
j_gene: TRBJ1-1
v_gene: TRBV7-2

CDR3nt: TGTGCCAGCAGGACTACAGGGAATAATTCACCCCTCCACTTT
CDR3aa: CASRTTGNNSPLHF
d_gene: NA
abundance: NA
j_gene: TRBJ1-6
v_gene: TRBV7-9

CDR3nt: TGTGCCAGCAGGTCCGACAGTTTTAGTACGAACACTGAAGCTTTCTTT
CDR3aa: CASRSDSFSTNTEAFF
d_gene: NA
abundance: NA
j_gene: TRBJ1-1
v_gene: TRBV6-6

CDR3nt: TGTGCCAGCAGGGCCGAGGGGGTCAACTATGGCTACACCTTC
CDR3aa: CASRAEGVNYGYTF
d_gene: NA
abundance: NA
j_gene: TRBJ1-2
v_gene: TRBV9

CDR3nt: TGTGCCAGCAGAGCAGGGGCAACTAGCACAGATACGCAGTATTTT
CDR3aa: CASRAGATSTDTQYF
d_gene: NA
abundance: NA
j_gene: TRBJ2-3
v_gene: TRBV7-9

CDR3nt: TGTGCCAGTAGCCCCCGGTCGAGGGCTAGCACAGATACGCAGTATTTT
CDR3aa: CASSPRSRASTDTQYF
d_gene: NA
abundance: NA
j_gene: TRBJ2-3
v_gene: TRBV19

CDR3nt: TGCAGTGCTAGTCTGGGACAGGGGAACACTGAAGCTTTCTTT
CDR3aa: CSASLGQGNTEAFF
d_gene: TRBD1
abundance: few
j_gene: TRBJ1-1
v_gene: TRBV20-1

CDR3nt: TGTGCCAGCAGCTTGGGAGATGCGGGGGGGCCCCGGGAGACCCAGTACTTC
CDR3aa: CASSLGDAGGPRETQYF
d_gene: TRBD2
abundance: NA
j_gene: TRBJ2-5
v_gene: TRBV5-4

CDR3nt: TGTGCCAGCAGTTTAAGCGGGCTAAATGAGCAGTTCTTC
CDR3aa: CASSLSGLNEQFF
d_gene: NA
abundance: NA
j_gene: TRBJ2-1
v_gene: TRBV12-3/TRBV12-4

CDR3nt: TGCGCCAGCAGCCCCGGGACTTTACAAGAGACCCAGTACTTC
CDR3aa: CASSPGTLQETQYF
d_gene: NA
abundance: NA
j_gene: TRBJ2-5
v_gene: TRBV5-1

CDR3nt: TGTGCCAGTTCAGGGGGAGCTAACTATGGCTACACCTTC
CDR3aa: CASSGGANYGYTF
d_gene: TRBD1
abundance: few
j_gene: TRBJ1-2
v_gene: TRBV19

CDR3nt: TGTGCCAGCAGTGGGGACAGAACCTACGAGCAGTACTTC
CDR3aa: CASSGDRTYEQYF
d_gene: TRBD1
abundance: NA
j_gene: TRBJ2-7
v_gene: TRBV2

CDR3nt: TGTGCCTGGAGTAGGACAGGGACGTATGTATCTGAAGCTTTCTTT
CDR3aa: CAWSRTGTYVSEAFF
d_gene: TRBD1
abundance: NA
j_gene: TRBJ1-1
v_gene: TRBV30

CDR3nt: TGTGCCAGCAGCTTCCGGACTAGCGGCTACGAGCAGTACTTC
CDR3aa: CASSFRTSGYEQYF
d_gene: TRBD2
abundance: NA
j_gene: TRBJ2-7
v_gene: TRBV11-2

CDR3nt: TGCAGCGCCGTCGGGGCAGGGGCCTCGACAAGGGAAAAACTGTTTTTT
CDR3aa: CSAVGAGASTREKLFF
d_gene: NA
abundance: NA
j_gene: TRBJ1-4
v_gene: TRBV29-1

CDR3nt: TGTGCCAGCAGCTACCGGGACAGGGCTCTTCCTCCCTACAATGAGCAGTTCTTC
CDR3aa: CASSYRDRALPPYNEQFF
d_gene: TRBD1
abundance: few
j_gene: TRBJ2-1
v_gene: TRBV7-8

CDR3nt: TGTGCTAGTGGTTTAGCGGGGGACAGCAAGCAGTTCTTC
CDR3aa: CASGLAGDSKQFF
d_gene: NA
abundance: NA
j_gene: TRBJ2-1
v_gene: TRBV12-5

CDR3nt: TGTGCCAGCAGCTCCAGTCGAAACACCATATATTTT
CDR3aa: CASSSSRNTIYF
d_gene: NA
abundance: NA
j_gene: TRBJ1-3
v_gene: TRBV7-2

CDR3nt: TGTGCCAGCACCCGACAGGGCCCGGGGTACGAGCAGTACTTC
CDR3aa: CASTRQGPGYEQYF
d_gene: TRBD1
abundance: NA
j_gene: TRBJ2-7
v_gene: TRBV6-5

CDR3nt: TGTGCCAGCAGCCAACTTGACAGGAGCTCTGGAAACACCATATATTTT
CDR3aa: CASSQLDRSSGNTIYF
d_gene: NA
abundance: NA
j_gene: TRBJ1-3
v_gene: TRBV14

CDR3nt: TGTGCCAGCTCCGGGAAAGGACTAGCGGGACCAGAGCAGTTCTTC
CDR3aa: CASSGKGLAGPEQFF
d_gene: TRBD2
abundance: NA
j_gene: TRBJ2-1
v_gene: TRBV2

CDR3nt: TGCGCCAGCAGCTTGGGAGGTACTAGCGGGGCGTCCCAGTACTTC
CDR3aa: CASSLGGTSGASQYF
d_gene: TRBD2
abundance: NA
j_gene: TRBJ2-5
v_gene: TRBV5-1

CDR3nt: TGTGCCAGCAGAGATACAGGGCGCAATGAGCAGTTCTTC
CDR3aa: CASRDTGRNEQFF
d_gene: NA
abundance: NA
j_gene: TRBJ2-1
v_gene: TRBV27

CDR3nt: TGTGCCAGCACCCTGGGAGCCTACGAGCAGTACTTC
CDR3aa: CASTLGAYEQYF
d_gene: NA
abundance: few
j_gene: TRBJ2-7
v_gene: TRBV6-5

CDR3nt: TGTGCCACCTCGGGGACAGGGGAAAAACTGTTTTTT
CDR3aa: CATSGTGEKLFF
d_gene: TRBD1
abundance: once
j_gene: TRBJ1-4
v_gene: TRBV19

CDR3nt: TGTGCCAGCAGTGTAGGGAGAGAGACCCAGTACTTC
CDR3aa: CASSVGRETQYF
d_gene: NA
abundance: NA
j_gene: TRBJ2-5
v_gene: TRBV2

CDR3nt: TGTGCCAGCAGCCACGGGGATAATTCACCCCTCCACTTT
CDR3aa: CASSHGDNSPLHF
d_gene: NA
abundance: NA
j_gene: TRBJ1-6
v_gene: TRBV3-1/TRBV3-2

CDR3nt: TGTGCCAGCAGCTCGACAAGACAGGGGAAGAATGAGCAGTTCTTC
CDR3aa: CASSSTRQGKNEQFF
d_gene: TRBD1
abundance: NA
j_gene: TRBJ2-1
v_gene: TRBV7-3

CDR3nt: TGTGCCAGCAGCAGGGACAGGGGGGCAAGCGAGCAGTTCTTC
CDR3aa: CASSRDRGASEQFF
d_gene: TRBD1
abundance: NA
j_gene: TRBJ2-1
v_gene: TRBV2